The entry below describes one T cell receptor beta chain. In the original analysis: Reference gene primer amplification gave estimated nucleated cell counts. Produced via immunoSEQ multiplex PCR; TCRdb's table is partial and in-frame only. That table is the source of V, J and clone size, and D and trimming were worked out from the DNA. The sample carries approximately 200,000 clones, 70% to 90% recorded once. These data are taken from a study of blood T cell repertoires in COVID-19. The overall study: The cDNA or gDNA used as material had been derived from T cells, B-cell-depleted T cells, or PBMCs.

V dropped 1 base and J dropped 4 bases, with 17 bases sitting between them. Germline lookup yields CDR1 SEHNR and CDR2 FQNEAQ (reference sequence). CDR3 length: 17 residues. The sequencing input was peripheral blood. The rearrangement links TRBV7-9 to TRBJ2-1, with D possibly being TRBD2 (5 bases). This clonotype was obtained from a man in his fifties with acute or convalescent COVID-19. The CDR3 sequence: CASSLGGFVGIYNEQFF. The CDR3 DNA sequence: TGTGCCAGCAGCTTAGGAGGGTTTGTGGGAATATACAATGAGCAGTTCTTC.